This T cell receptor beta chain was retrieved from a study of CD8 T cells in ankylosing spondylitis. 5'-RACE, quantitative and with molecular barcodes, yielded the TCR beta libraries. In TCRdb, the 5' RACE reads were re-called with MiXCR into one record per CDR3 protein. The repertoire holds 340,000 or so distinct CDR3 sequences, 14% to 15% seen once, with less than 1.1% in the top ten. Trimming stripped 6 bases from V and 0 bases from J, with 11 bases between. Looked up from germline, CDR1 is MNHEY and CDR2 is SMNVEV (reference sequence). The CDR3 totals 14 residues. The table lists this clonotype with many counts. Its antigen is as yet unknown. Points from the study as a whole: Seemingly characteristic of ankylosing spondylitis blood was a TCR beta motif consisting of about 8 highly homologous variants. CD8+ by phenotype, disease-linked clones were relatively rare in peripheral blood.

The chain couples TRBV27 to TRBJ1-2; TRBD1 might be the D (6 bases). This TCR was recovered from a male donor with ankylosing spondylitis or in good health (not recorded which). The sequencing input was blood, either unsorted or a sorted T cell fraction (not recorded which). CDR3 nucleotides: TGTGCCAGCAGGTTAGGACAGACTAACTATGGCTACACCTTC. It specifies CASRLGQTNYGYTF.